This T cell receptor beta chain emerged from a study of cytomegalovirus exposure and HLA in healthy donors. Study-wide points: First-cohort TCR clusters tended to co-occur in the roughly 130 validation repertoires, a later analysis found.

TCRdb's copy holds only in-frame clones and misses some; the assay was immunoSEQ multiplex PCR. The sample yields 260,000 or so clones, roughly 90% seen once. Regarding this clone: As yet, its antigen is unknown.

The sequence was collected from a woman aged 18-30 years in good health and CMV-seronegative. Specimen: PBMCs.

In DNA, the CDR3 is TGTGCCTGGAGGGAGTCCTACGAGCAGTACTTC. Translated, it gives CAWRESYEQYF. The chain employs TRBV30 and TRBJ2-7; D uncertain. Per germline, CDR1 GTSNPN and CDR2 SVGIG (reference sequence). Trimming left V 3 bases short and J 1 base short, with 4 bases between. The CDR3 sequence is 11 residues long.